This T cell receptor beta chain comes out of a study of blood T cell repertoires in COVID-19. Background on the study: There were acute and convalescent COVID-19 samples, and they came from the United States, Italy and Spain. From T cells, B-cell-depleted T cells, or PBMCs came the material, which was cDNA or gDNA.

The germline V gene encodes CDR1 SGHTS and CDR2 YDEGEE. This CDR3 contains 17 residues. The V gene lost 3 bases and the J gene lost 0 bases, with 18 bases spanning the gap. In the original workflow: Cell counts per sample came from amplifying reference gene primers. Using immunoSEQ multiplex PCR, the repertoire was profiled, and TCRdb retains in-frame clones only, with some absent. The V and J calls and the clone size are those of that table, but D and trimming were determined from the DNA. The sample has some 100,000 clones; around four fifths are singletons. Source material: peripheral blood. The source is a woman aged 70-85 years with active or convalescent COVID-19. The chain has TRBV5-8 and TRBJ1-1; D perhaps matches TRBD1 (6 bases). This CDR3 is CASSSGGRIPMNTEAFF. CDR3 nucleotides: TGTGCCAGCAGCTCGGGGGGGCGAATACCCATGAACACTGAAGCTTTCTTT.